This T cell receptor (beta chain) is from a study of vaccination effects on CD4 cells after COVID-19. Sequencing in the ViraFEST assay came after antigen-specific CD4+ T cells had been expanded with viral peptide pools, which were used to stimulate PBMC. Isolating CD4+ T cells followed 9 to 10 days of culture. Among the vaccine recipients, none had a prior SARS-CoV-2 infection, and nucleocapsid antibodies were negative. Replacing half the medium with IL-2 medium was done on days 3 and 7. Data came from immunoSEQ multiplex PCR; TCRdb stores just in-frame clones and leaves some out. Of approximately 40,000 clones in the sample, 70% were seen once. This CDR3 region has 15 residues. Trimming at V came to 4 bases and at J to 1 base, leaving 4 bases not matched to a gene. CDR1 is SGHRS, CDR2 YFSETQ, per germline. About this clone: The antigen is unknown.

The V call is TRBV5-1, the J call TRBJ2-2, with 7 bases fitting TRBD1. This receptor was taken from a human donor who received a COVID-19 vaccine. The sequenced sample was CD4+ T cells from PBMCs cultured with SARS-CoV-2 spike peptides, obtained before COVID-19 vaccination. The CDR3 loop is CASSQRQGNTGELFF. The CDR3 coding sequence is TGCGCCAGCAGCCAAAGACAGGGGAACACCGGGGAGCTGTTTTTT.